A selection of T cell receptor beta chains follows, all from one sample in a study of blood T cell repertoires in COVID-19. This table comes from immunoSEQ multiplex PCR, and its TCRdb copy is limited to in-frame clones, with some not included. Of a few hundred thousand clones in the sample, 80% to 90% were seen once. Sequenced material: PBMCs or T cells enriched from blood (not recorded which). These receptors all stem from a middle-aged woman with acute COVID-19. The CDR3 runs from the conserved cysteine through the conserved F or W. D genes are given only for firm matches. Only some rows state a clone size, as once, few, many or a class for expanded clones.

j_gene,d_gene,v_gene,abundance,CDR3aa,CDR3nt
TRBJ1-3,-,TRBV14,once,CASSPAGGNTIYF,TGTGCCAGCAGCCCCGCAGGTGGAAACACCATATATTTT
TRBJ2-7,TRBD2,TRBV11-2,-,CASSQTSGSSYEQYF,TGTGCCAGCAGCCAGACTAGCGGGAGCTCCTACGAGCAGTACTTC
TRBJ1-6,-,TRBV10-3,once,CAISQEGNSPLHF,TGTGCCATCTCTCAGGAGGGCAATTCACCCCTCCACTTT
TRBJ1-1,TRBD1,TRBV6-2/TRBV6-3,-,CASSQGGEAFF,TGTGCCAGCAGTCAGGGGGGTGAAGCTTTCTTT
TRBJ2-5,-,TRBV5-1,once,CASSLGSGRQETQYF,TGCGCCAGCAGCTTGGGTAGCGGACGCCAAGAGACCCAGTACTTC
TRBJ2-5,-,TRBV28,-,CASSFAAGEVDF,TGTGCCAGCAGTTTCGCAGCGGGCGAAGTTGACTTC
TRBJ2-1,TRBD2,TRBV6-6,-,CASSPGLAGVGGPRNEQFF,TGTGCCAGCAGTCCTGGACTAGCGGGAGTGGGTGGCCCGCGGAATGAGCAGTTCTTC
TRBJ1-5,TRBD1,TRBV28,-,CASSFGTGDQPQHF,TGTGCCAGCAGTTTCGGGACAGGGGATCAGCCCCAGCATTTT
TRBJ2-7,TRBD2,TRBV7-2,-,CASSLLAGNYEQYF,TGTGCCAGCAGCTTGCTAGCGGGAAATTACGAGCAGTACTTC
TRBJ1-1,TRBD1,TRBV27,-,CASSLNWAGGKAFF,TGTGCCAGCAGTTTAAATTGGGCAGGGGGAAAAGCTTTCTTT
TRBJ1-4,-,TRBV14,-,CASSQVGGATNEKLFF,TGTGCCAGCAGCCAAGTCGGGGGTGCAACTAATGAAAAACTGTTTTTT
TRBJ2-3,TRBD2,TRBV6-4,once,CASQRGPGTDTQYF,TGTGCCAGCCAGCGGGGGCCGGGCACAGATACGCAGTATTTT
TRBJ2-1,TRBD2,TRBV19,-,CASSPRGDNEQFF,TGTGCCAGTAGTCCCCGGGGGGACAATGAGCAGTTCTTC